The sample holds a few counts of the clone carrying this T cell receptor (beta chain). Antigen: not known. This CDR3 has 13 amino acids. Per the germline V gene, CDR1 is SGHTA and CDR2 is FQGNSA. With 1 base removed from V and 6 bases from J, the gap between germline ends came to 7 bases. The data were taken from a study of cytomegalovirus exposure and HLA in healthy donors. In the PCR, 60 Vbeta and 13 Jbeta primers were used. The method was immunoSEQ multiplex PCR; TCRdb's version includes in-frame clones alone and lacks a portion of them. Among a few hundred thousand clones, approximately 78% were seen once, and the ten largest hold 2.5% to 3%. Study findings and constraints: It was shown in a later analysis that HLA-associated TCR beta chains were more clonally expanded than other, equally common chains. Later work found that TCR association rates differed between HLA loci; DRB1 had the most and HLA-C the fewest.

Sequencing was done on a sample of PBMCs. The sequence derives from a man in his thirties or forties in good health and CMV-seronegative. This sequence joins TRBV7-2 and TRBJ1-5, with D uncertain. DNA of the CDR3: TGTGCCAGCAGCTTAGATAGAGGTCAGCCCCAGCATTTT. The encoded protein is CASSLDRGQPQHF.